Given below is one T cell receptor (beta chain) in context. Authors' analysis steps: Estimation of nucleated cell counts was performed using reference gene primer amplification. Clones were sequenced by immunoSEQ multiplex PCR, and TCRdb holds only the in-frame ones, with some missing. Clone size and the V and J calls come from that table; the DNA yielded D and trimming. The sample has about 68,000 clones; about three quarters are singletons. This specimen belongs to a study of blood T cell repertoires in COVID-19. The wider study: The United States, Italy and Spain supplied acute and convalescent COVID-19 samples. Nucleic acid was either cDNA or gDNA, and it came from T cells, B-cell-depleted T cells, or PBMCs.

Per the germline V gene, CDR1 is MNHEY and CDR2 is SVGEGT. The CDR3 consists of 16 residues. V was cut by 2 bases and J by 7 bases, with 15 bases left in between. The source of this sequence is a human donor in a cohort sampled during active COVID-19. The chain employs TRBV6-2 or TRBV6-3 and TRBJ1-6, with D perhaps TRBD1 (5 bases). Sample: peripheral blood. The CDR3 here is CASSYPFGRGNSPLHF. In DNA form, the CDR3 reads TGTGCCAGCAGTTACCCCTTCGGCCGGGGGAATTCACCCCTCCACTTT.